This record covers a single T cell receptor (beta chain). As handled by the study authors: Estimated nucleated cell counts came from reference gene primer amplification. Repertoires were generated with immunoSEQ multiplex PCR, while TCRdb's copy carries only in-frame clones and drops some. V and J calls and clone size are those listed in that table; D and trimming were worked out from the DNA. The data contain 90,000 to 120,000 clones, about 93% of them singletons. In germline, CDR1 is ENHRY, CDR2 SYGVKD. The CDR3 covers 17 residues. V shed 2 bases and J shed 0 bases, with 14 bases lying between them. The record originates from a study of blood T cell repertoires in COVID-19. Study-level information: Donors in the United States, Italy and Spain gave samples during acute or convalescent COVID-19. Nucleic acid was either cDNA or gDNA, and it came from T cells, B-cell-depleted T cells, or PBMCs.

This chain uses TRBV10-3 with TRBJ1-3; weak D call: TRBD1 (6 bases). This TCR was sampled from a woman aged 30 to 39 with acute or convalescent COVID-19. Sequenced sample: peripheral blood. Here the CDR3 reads CAISELVLGHSGNTIYF. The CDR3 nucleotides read TGTGCCATCAGTGAGCTCGTATTGGGACACTCTGGAAACACCATATATTTT.